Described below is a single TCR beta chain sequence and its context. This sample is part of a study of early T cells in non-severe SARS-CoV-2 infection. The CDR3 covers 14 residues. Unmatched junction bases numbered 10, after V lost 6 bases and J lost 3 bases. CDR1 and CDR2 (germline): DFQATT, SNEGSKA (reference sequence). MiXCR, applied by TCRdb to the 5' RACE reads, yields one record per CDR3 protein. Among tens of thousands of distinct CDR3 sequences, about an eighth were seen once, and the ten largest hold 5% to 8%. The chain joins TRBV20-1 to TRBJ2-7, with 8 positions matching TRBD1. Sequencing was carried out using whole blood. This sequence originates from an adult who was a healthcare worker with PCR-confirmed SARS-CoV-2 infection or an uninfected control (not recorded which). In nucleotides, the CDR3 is TGCAGTGCCGCGGGACAGGACCTTTTCTACGAGCAGTACTTC. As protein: CSAAGQDLFYEQYF.